This TCR beta chain was captured in a study of blood T cells in healthy people across ages. Study information: Through template switching, about one barcoded beta molecule was captured per two T cells, as measured in model experiments. Study outcomes and limitations: Unsorted PBMCs ruled out conclusive naive versus antigen-experienced comparison. More naive CD4+ cells and higher diversity marked long-lived donors relative to aged donors.

Then a second PCR, running roughly 7 to 11 cycles, was carried out with a sample-barcoded 5' primer and a J-beta primer mix. Each CDR3 protein gets one entry after TCRdb re-called the 5' RACE reads with MiXCR. The data contain 790,000 or so distinct CDR3 sequences, more than 55% of them singletons. V was trimmed by 0 bases and J by 0 bases, leaving 8 bases between them. Germline lookup yields CDR1 LNHNV and CDR2 YYDKDF (reference sequence). This CDR3 comprises 15 residues. With respect to this clonotype: Its antigen is still unknown.

V is TRBV15 and J is TRBJ2-5; D gene unclear. This clonotype originated in a man in his forties in good health. The sequenced material came from blood. The CDR3 nucleotides read TGTGCCACCAGCAGAGATCTCAGCGACCAAGAGACCCAGTACTTC. Translating gives CATSRDLSDQETQYF.